This T cell receptor beta chain came from a study of blood T cells in healthy people across ages. Across the whole study: About one barcoded beta molecule was captured per two T cells (by template switching).

The ends were cut back, 3 bases at V and 5 bases at J, with 13 bases in the middle. Per germline, CDR1 SGHNT and CDR2 YENEEA. The CDR3 covers 14 residues. Findings and caveats of the study: The study found more naive CD4+ cells and higher diversity in long-lived than aged donors.

As to this clonotype: Its antigen is still unknown.

Using a J-beta primer mix together with a sample-barcoded 5' primer, a second PCR was run for about 6 to 12 cycles. Each of the samples gave a minimum of 3 million paired-end reads that contained CDR3. MiXCR was run by TCRdb on the 5' RACE reads, yielding one entry per CDR3 protein. The table lists some 1,800,000 distinct CDR3 sequences, about 39% of them singletons. This receptor was obtained from a human donor in good health. This chain joins TRBV11-3 and TRBJ2-5, with D tentatively TRBD2 (5 bases). Material for sequencing was blood. The CDR3 DNA reads as TGTGCCAGCAGCTTGGAGGACCGGGTGGAGACCCAGTACTTC. Translating gives CASSLEDRVETQYF.